These 27 T cell receptor beta chains share one sample of origin, sequenced in a study of blood T cell repertoires in COVID-19. Generated by immunoSEQ multiplex PCR, the TCRdb table keeps only in-frame clones and is missing some. The sample lists under 300,000 clones; around 86% were seen once. The sequenced sample consisted of peripheral blood. The receptors shown here come from a man older than 75 with acute or convalescent COVID-19.

The genes are TRBV11-3 and TRBJ2-2, with 11 positions matching TRBD1. The CDR3 sequence is 18 residues long. Germline V gives CDR1 SGHNT, CDR2 YENEEA. Trimming removed 5 bases from V and 3 bases from J; junction bases left unmatched: 11. This CDR3 is CASSIPDRGQFDTGELFF. DNA of the CDR3: TGTGCCAGCAGCATCCCGGACAGGGGGCAGTTCGACACCGGGGAGCTGTTTTTT.

This clone was recorded once. This chain joins TRBV6-6 and TRBJ1-1, with D maybe TRBD1 (6 bases). This CDR3 comprises 15 residues. The germline CDR1 and CDR2 sequences are MNHNY and SVGAGI (reference sequence). Trimming removed 0 bases from V and 0 bases from J, with 8 bases in between. CDR3 in DNA: TGTGCCAGCAGTTACTCGAGACAGGTGAACACTGAAGCTTTCTTT. It yields the protein CASSYSRQVNTEAFF.

The chain employs TRBV7-2 and TRBJ1-6, with a tentative D call TRBD1 (6 bases). The CDR3 loop spans 19 amino acids. The V gene's germline CDR1 is SGHTA and CDR2 FQGNSA. The germline V and J ends were trimmed by 1 base and 0 bases, with 16 bases remaining between them. The CDR3 reads CASSLGLGQLSSYNSPLHF. The CDR3 nucleotides are TGTGCCAGCAGCTTAGGTCTGGGACAACTGAGCTCCTATAATTCACCCCTCCACTTT.

This clone was found once. The junction shows a germline mismatch at one end, possibly a read error. Other DNA sequences in the same sample also yield this CDR3. The rearrangement joins TRBV3-1 (or the pseudogene TRBV3-2) to TRBJ1-2, with 8 bases aligning to TRBD1. Germline lookup yields CDR1 LGHDT and CDR2 YNNKEL (reference sequence). The CDR3 covers 15 residues. The CDR3 loop is CASSYGQGEGYGYTF. The CDR3 DNA reads TGTGCCAGCAGCTACGGACAGGGAGAAGGATATGGCTACACCTTT.

The chain has TRBV2 and TRBJ1-5, with D unresolved. Germline CDR1 reads SNHLY; CDR2 reads FYNNEI. The V gene lost 3 bases and the J gene lost 4 bases, with 13 bases spanning the gap. The CDR3 has 15 amino acids. CDR3 DNA sequence: TGTGCCAGCAGTGAGAGTGGAGGACGGAATCAGCCCCAGCATTTT. As protein: CASSESGGRNQPQHF.

V is TRBV15 and J is TRBJ2-5; tentatively, D is TRBD1 (6 bases). This CDR3 has 14 residues. Trimming cost V 0 bases and J 5 bases, with 10 bases left between them. Per the germline V gene, CDR1 is LNHNV and CDR2 is YYDKDF (reference sequence). As DNA, the CDR3 is TGTGCCACCAGCAGAGATCAGGGGTGGGAGACCCAGTACTTC. Protein product: CATSRDQGWETQYF.

The chain recombines TRBV19 with TRBJ1-2; D gene uncertain. The CDR3 has 13 residues. Germline V gene data show CDR1 as LNHDA and CDR2 as SQIVND (reference sequence). The V gene lost 3 bases and the J gene lost 6 bases, with 11 bases spanning the gap. CDR3 in amino acids: CASSMGRFDGYTF. CDR3 sequence (DNA): TGTGCCAGTAGTATGGGGAGATTCGATGGCTACACCTTC.

The chain uses TRBV4-2 and TRBJ1-2; no clear D. This CDR3 contains 15 residues. Germline lookup yields CDR1 LGHNA and CDR2 YNFKEQ. V shed 4 bases and J shed 3 bases, with 15 bases lying between them. This CDR3 reads CASSPPSVVDYGYTF. The DNA for the CDR3 is TGTGCCAGCAGCCCCCCCTCGGTAGTCGACTATGGCTACACCTTC.

This chain connects TRBV7-2 to TRBJ2-1; the D is unclear. The CDR3 contains 11 residues. Trimming shortened V by 3 bases and J by 10 bases, and 7 bases separated the two germline ends. Germline CDR1 is SGHTA and CDR2 is FQGNSA. CDR3 in DNA: TGTGCCAGCAGCTTGAGAAACGAGCAGTTCTTC. This translates into CASSLRNEQFF.

In DNA form, the CDR3 reads TGTGCCAGCAGCAGGACCATTAGCGGGGGGGATGAGACCCAGTACTTC. It yields the protein CASSRTISGGDETQYF. The gene calls are TRBV28 and TRBJ2-5; TRBD2 agrees at 11 bases. CDR1 and CDR2 (germline): MDHEN, SYDVKM. The ends lost 6 bases at V and 5 bases at J; junction bases unmatched: 11. The CDR3 runs 16 residues.

As concerns this clone: The sample contains more than one DNA sequence encoding this CDR3. The rearrangement links TRBV7-9 to TRBJ2-7; D is undetermined. V shed 3 bases and J shed 0 bases, with 3 bases lying between them. The CDR3 extends over 12 amino acids. Germline CDR1 SEHNR, CDR2 FQNEAQ (reference sequence). The CDR3 DNA reads TGTGCCAGCAGCTTGAGCTCCTACGAGCAGTACTTC. This sequence encodes CASSLSSYEQYF.

This clone was seen more than once but under ten times. The rearrangement uses TRBV5-4 and TRBJ2-7; D is perhaps TRBD2 (5 bases). Per germline, CDR1 SGHNT and CDR2 YYREEE (reference sequence). Between the trimmed V and J ends, which lost 0 bases and 0 bases, there was a span of 7 bases. This CDR3 has 14 amino acids. Written as DNA, the CDR3 is TGTGCCAGCAGCTTGGGCGGGTTCTCCTACGAGCAGTACTTC. Its translation is CASSLGGFSYEQYF.

The chain carries TRBV28 and TRBJ1-2; D is possibly TRBD1 (6 bases). Germline CDR1 reads MDHEN; CDR2 reads SYDVKM. CDR3 length equals 14 residues. Trimming shortened V by 4 bases and J by 2 bases, and 11 bases separated the two germline ends. The CDR3 DNA reads TGTGCCAGCAGTTCGGGACACCCGAACTATGGCTACACCTTC. This codes for CASSSGHPNYGYTF.

The V gene is TRBV7-9, the J gene TRBJ1-5, with D hard to call. The CDR3 has 13 amino acids. Trimming cost V 4 bases and J 6 bases, with 10 bases left between them. Germline V gives CDR1 SEHNR, CDR2 FQNEAQ (reference sequence). CDR3 in DNA: TGTGCCAGCAGCTATCAGACTTCTCAGCCCCAGCATTTT. It codes for CASSYQTSQPQHF.

This sequence joins TRBV11-2 and TRBJ2-3; the D gene is possibly TRBD2 (6 bases). CDR1 is SGHAT, CDR2 FQNNGV, per germline. The CDR3 consists of 16 residues. Trimming left V 5 bases short and J 2 bases short, with 17 bases between. CDR3 region: CASSQQGGLPTDTQYF. The DNA of the CDR3 is TGTGCCAGCAGCCAGCAGGGCGGACTACCCACAGATACGCAGTATTTT.

The rearrangement links TRBV7-2 to TRBJ2-7, with D maybe TRBD2 (7 bases). Between the trimmed V and J ends, which lost 6 bases and 3 bases, there was a span of 12 bases. Germline V gene sequence: CDR1 SGHTA, CDR2 FQGNSA. This CDR3 region has 13 residues. CDR3 residues: CASRPGGGYEQYF. CDR3 nucleotides: TGTGCCAGCAGGCCGGGGGGCGGCTACGAGCAGTACTTC.

The CDR3 coding sequence is TGTGCCAGCAGCCCAATCCTGAGCGGGAGTTTGGATACGCAGTATTTT. Translated: CASSPILSGSLDTQYF. The chain is built from TRBV9 and TRBJ2-3; TRBD2 agrees at 8 bases. The CDR3 runs 16 residues. In germline, CDR1 is SGDLS, CDR2 YYNGEE. With V trimmed by 4 bases and J by 6 bases, 13 bases remained unmatched.

The rearrangement joins TRBV7-9 to TRBJ2-7; TRBD2 matches 8 bases. CDR3 length: 16 amino acids. Germline V CDR1 and CDR2: SEHNR, FQNEAQ (reference sequence). After removal of 1 base from V and 2 bases from J, the junction contained 7 bases not matched to a gene. The CDR3 loop is CASSLEPGGPTYEQYF. DNA of the CDR3: TGTGCCAGCAGCTTAGAACCGGGAGGGCCCACCTACGAGCAGTACTTC.

V usage is TRBV18 and J usage is TRBJ1-3; 9 nucleotides line up with TRBD1. CDR3 length: 16 residues. The V and J ends lost 5 bases and 1 base, in that order; junction bases with no gene match: 6. Germline V gene lookup returns CDR1 KGHSH and CDR2 LQKENI. The CDR3, as DNA: TGTGCCAGCTCATCCCGGGACAGGGTTTCTGGAAACACCATATATTTT. Its translation is CASSSRDRVSGNTIYF. The whole variable domain, filled in from reference TRBV18 and TRBJ1-3, reads NAGVMQNPRHLVRRRGQEARLRCSPMKGHSHVYWYRQLPEEGLKFMVYLQKENIIDESGMPKERFSAEFPKEGPSILRIQQVVRGDSAAYFCASSSRDRVSGNTIYFGEGSWLTVV.

CDR3 amino acids: CASSYSAQIYGYTF. DNA of the CDR3: TGTGCCAGCAGTTACTCGGCTCAGATCTATGGCTACACCTTC. The chain recombines TRBV6-6 with TRBJ1-2; no firm D call. V was cut by 0 bases and J by 4 bases, with 9 bases left in between. The CDR3 is 14 amino acids. From germline, CDR1 is MNHNY and CDR2 SVGAGI (reference sequence).

The chain combines TRBV6-1 with TRBJ1-5; D is perhaps TRBD1 (6 bases). Trimming stripped 6 bases from V and 2 bases from J, with 14 bases between. The CDR3 is 15 residues long. Germline CDR1 and CDR2: MNHNS and SASEGT. CDR3 region: CASSNSAGGNQPQHF. In DNA form, the CDR3 reads TGTGCCAGCAGCAACTCTGCAGGGGGCAATCAGCCCCAGCATTTT.

The J gene is TRBJ1-2, the V gene TRBV4-3; the D is unclear. Germline CDR1 is LGHNA and CDR2 is YSLEER. V lost 0 bases, J lost 8 bases, and 16 bases lay in between. The CDR3 totals 15 residues. As DNA, the CDR3 is TGCGCCAGCAGCCAAGAAATCTCCGGTTCAGGCGGCTACACCTTC. Its protein is CASSQEISGSGGYTF.

This clone was detected only a few times. The V call is TRBV29-1, the J call TRBJ1-2; D might be TRBD1 (5 bases). This CDR3 has 15 amino acids. Germline CDR1 is SQVTM and CDR2 is ANQGSEA. With 3 bases removed from V and 2 bases from J, the gap between germline ends came to 16 bases. The CDR3 DNA follows: TGCAGCGTTGACCTCCACGACAGATCAAACTATGGCTACACCTTC. It specifies CSVDLHDRSNYGYTF.

The chain combines TRBV3-1 (or the pseudogene TRBV3-2) with TRBJ1-2, with 10 bases fitting TRBD1. From germline, CDR1 is LGHDT and CDR2 YNNKEL (reference sequence). After removal of 2 bases from V and 6 bases from J, the junction contained 12 bases not matched to a gene. The CDR3 loop spans 17 amino acids. CDR3 coding DNA: TGTGCCAGCAGCCAATACCGGGGACAGGGGTCCCTTCATGGCTACACCTTC. This sequence encodes CASSQYRGQGSLHGYTF.

V is TRBV11-1 and J is TRBJ2-1; D might be TRBD1 (6 bases). The CDR3 runs to 12 residues. V was cut by 3 bases and J by 10 bases, with 10 bases left in between. Per the germline V gene, CDR1 is SGHAT and CDR2 is FQDESV (reference sequence). CDR3 coding DNA: TGTGCCAGCAGCTTTGGACAGCACGAGCAGTTCTTC. Its translation is CASSFGQHEQFF.

The V and J genes are TRBV9 and TRBJ2-2, with D maybe TRBD2 (6 bases). The germline V gene encodes CDR1 SGDLS and CDR2 YYNGEE. This CDR3 region has 14 residues. V was cut by 7 bases and J by 0 bases, with 10 bases left in between. The CDR3 sequence: CASRAGSNTGELFF. CDR3 coding DNA: TGTGCCAGCCGCGCGGGATCGAACACCGGGGAGCTGTTTTTT. The whole variable domain, remainder taken from reference TRBV9 and TRBJ2-2, is DSGVTQTPKHLITATGQRVTLRCSPRSGDLSVYWYQQSLDQGLQFLIQYYNGEERAKGNILERFSAQQFPDLHSELNLSSLELGDSALYFCASRAGSNTGELFFGEGSRLTVL.

J is TRBJ2-2 and V is TRBV12-5; 8 bases match TRBD1. This CDR3 is 15 amino acids long. CDR1 is LGHNT, CDR2 FRNRAP, per germline. V was pared by 5 bases and J by 5 bases, with 7 bases of the junction left unmatched. The CDR3 loop reads CASGPGQGSTGELFF. In nucleotides, the CDR3 is TGTGCTAGTGGTCCTGGACAGGGTAGTACCGGGGAGCTGTTTTTT.